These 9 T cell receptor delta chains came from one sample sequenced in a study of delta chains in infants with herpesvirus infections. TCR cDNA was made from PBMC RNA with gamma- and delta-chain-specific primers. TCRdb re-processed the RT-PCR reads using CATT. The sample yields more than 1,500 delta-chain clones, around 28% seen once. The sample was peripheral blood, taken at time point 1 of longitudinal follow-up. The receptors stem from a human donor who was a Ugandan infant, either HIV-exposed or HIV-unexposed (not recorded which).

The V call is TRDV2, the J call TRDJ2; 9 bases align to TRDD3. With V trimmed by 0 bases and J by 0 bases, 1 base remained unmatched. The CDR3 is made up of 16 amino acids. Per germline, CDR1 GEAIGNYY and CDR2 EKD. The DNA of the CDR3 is TGTGCCTGTGACACCGTGGGGGATACTTTGACAGCACAACTCTTCTTT. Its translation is CACDTVGDTLTAQLFF.

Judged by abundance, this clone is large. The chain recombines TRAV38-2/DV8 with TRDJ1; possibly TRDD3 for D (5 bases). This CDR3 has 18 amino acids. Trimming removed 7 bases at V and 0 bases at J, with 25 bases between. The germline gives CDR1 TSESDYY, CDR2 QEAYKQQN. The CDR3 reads CAYPGSLRNLAYTDKLIF. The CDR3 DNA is TGTGCTTATCCTGGGTCACTACGTAATCTAGCGTACACCGATAAACTCATCTTT.

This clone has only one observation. CDR3 amino acids: CACDTVGGIRPWDTRQMFF. DNA of the CDR3: TGTGCCTGTGACACCGTCGGGGGGATACGCCCCTGGGACACCCGACAGATGTTTTTC. The V and J genes are TRDV2 and TRDJ3; the match to TRDD3 covers 10 bases. The CDR3 totals 19 residues. Germline V gene sequence: CDR1 GEAIGNYY, CDR2 EKD. The V and J ends lost 0 bases and 2 bases, in that order; junction bases with no gene match: 6.

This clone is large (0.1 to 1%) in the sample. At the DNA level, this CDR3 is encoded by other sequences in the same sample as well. The CDR3 region is CALGELGLPTRTVEGPTDKLIF. The CDR3 region has the DNA TGTGCTCTTGGGGAACTCGGCCTTCCTACTCGGACAGTGGAGGGGCCCACCGATAAACTCATCTTT. The V gene is TRDV1, the J gene TRDJ1; 9 bases fit TRDD2. V gave up 0 bases and J gave up 1 base; unmatched junction bases: 21. CDR1 is TSWWSYY, CDR2 QGS, per germline. This CDR3 comprises 22 residues.

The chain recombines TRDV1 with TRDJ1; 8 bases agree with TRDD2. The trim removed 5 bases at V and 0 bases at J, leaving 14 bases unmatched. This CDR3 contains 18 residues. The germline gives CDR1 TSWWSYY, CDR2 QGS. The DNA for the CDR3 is TGTGCTCTTGGGAGCCTTCCTAGGGGGGGGGCGTACACCGATAAACTCATCTTT. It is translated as CALGSLPRGGAYTDKLIF.

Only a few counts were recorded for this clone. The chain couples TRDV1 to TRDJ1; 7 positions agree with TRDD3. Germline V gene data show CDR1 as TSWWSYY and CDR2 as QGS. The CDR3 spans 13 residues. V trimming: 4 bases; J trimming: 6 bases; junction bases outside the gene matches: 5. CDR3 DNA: TGTGCTCTTGGGGGAACTGGGGTGCATAAACTCATCTTT. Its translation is CALGGTGVHKLIF.

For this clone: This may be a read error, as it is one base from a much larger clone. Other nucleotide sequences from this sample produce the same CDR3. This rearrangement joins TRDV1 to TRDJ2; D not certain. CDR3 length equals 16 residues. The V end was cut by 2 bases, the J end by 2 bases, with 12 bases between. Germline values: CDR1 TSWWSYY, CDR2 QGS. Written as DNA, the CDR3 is TGTGCTCTTGGGGAAAAAAACTCCCACTTGACAGCACAACTCTTCTTT. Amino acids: CALGEKNSHLTAQLFF.

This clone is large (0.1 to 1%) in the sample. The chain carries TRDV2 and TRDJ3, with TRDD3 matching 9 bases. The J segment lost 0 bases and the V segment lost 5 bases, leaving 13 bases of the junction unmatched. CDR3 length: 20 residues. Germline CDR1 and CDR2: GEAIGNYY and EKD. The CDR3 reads CACVDLYWGTNSWDTRQMFF. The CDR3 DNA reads TGTGCCTGTGTCGATTTGTACTGGGGGACTAACTCCTGGGACACCCGACAGATGTTTTTC.

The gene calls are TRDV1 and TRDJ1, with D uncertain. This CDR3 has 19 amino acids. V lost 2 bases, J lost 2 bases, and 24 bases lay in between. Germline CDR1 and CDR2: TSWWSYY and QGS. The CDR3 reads CALGEFLFALYRWTDKLIF. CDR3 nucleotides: TGTGCTCTTGGGGAATTTCTCTTTGCCTTGTACAGGTGGACCGATAAACTCATCTTT.